One and the same sample provided the 10 T cell receptor beta chains below, sequenced in a study of control samples from healthy donors and cancer patients. Data came from immunoSEQ multiplex PCR; TCRdb stores just in-frame clones and leaves some out. The sample has over 150,000 clones; roughly 94% are singletons. Sequenced input: blood. All receptors derive from a woman younger than 35 in good health.

This chain links TRBV10-3 with TRBJ1-3; D call uncertain. Germline assignment: CDR1 ENHRY and CDR2 SYGVKD. CDR3 length: 17 amino acids. The V and J ends lost 0 bases and 1 base respectively, with 13 bases between them. The CDR3 here is CAISESPGVGSGNTIYF. As DNA, the CDR3 is TGTGCCATCAGTGAGTCCCCCGGCGTGGGATCTGGAAACACCATATATTTT.

The rearrangement joins TRBV6-5 to TRBJ2-1, with TRBD1 as a possible D gene (6 bases). Germline CDR1 and CDR2: MNHEY and SVGAGI. There are 16 residues in the CDR3. Trimming left V 1 base short and J 9 bases short, with 19 bases between. The CDR3 sequence: CASSYFRAPGVAEQFF. As DNA, the CDR3 is TGTGCCAGCAGTTACTTCCGGGCCCCAGGGGTGGCTGAGCAGTTCTTC.

The rearrangement uses TRBV6-6 and TRBJ1-1; perhaps TRBD1 as D (6 bases). The V end was cut by 1 base, the J end by 2 bases, with 11 bases between. Germline V gene sequence: CDR1 MNHNY, CDR2 SVGAGI (reference sequence). This CDR3 comprises 15 residues. CDR3 protein: CASSYFQGINTEAFF. The CDR3 coding sequence is TGTGCCAGCAGTTACTTTCAGGGGATCAACACTGAAGCTTTCTTT.

The V call is TRBV21-1, the J call TRBJ2-3; the table's D call, TRBD1, was not checked against the DNA. TRBV21-1 corresponds to a pseudogene. This CDR3 is 17 amino acids long. CDR3 sequence reads: CASSKVQGYSSTDTQYF. The CDR3 DNA reads as TGTGCCAGCAGCAAAGTGCAGGGATACTCTAGCACAGATACGCAGTATTTT.

The genes are TRBV12-3 or TRBV12-4 and TRBJ1-2; TRBD1 might be the D (5 bases). This CDR3 has 13 amino acids. Trimming removed 6 bases from V and 0 bases from J, with 8 bases in between. The CDR3 protein is CASRRDANYGYTF. DNA for the CDR3: TGTGCCAGCAGGCGGGACGCTAACTATGGCTACACCTTC.

V gene TRBV27 combines with J gene TRBJ2-5, with no clear D. The CDR3 totals 12 residues. Trimming cost V 4 bases and J 2 bases, with 5 bases left between them. CDR1 and CDR2 (germline): MNHEY, SMNVEV (reference sequence). The chain's CDR3 is CASSSPQETQYF. CDR3 sequence (DNA): TGTGCCAGCAGTTCCCCGCAAGAGACCCAGTACTTC.

This sequence joins TRBV7-2 and TRBJ1-6; D unclear. Between the trimmed V and J ends, which lost 5 bases and 9 bases, there was a span of 8 bases. Germline V gene lookup returns CDR1 SGHTA and CDR2 FQGNSA. CDR3 length equals 12 residues. CDR3 sequence: CASSTQFSPLHF. CDR3 nucleotide sequence: TGTGCCAGCAGCACACAGTTTTCACCCCTCCACTTT.

The table lists this clone with a count of one. The chain has TRBV11-2 and TRBJ2-1; 7 bases match TRBD1. The CDR3 sequence is 17 residues long. The J segment lost 0 bases and the V segment lost 0 bases, leaving 5 bases of the junction unmatched. Germline values: CDR1 SGHAT, CDR2 FQNNGV. The CDR3 DNA is TGTGCCAGCAGCTTAGACTCGACAGGGTCCTCCTACAATGAGCAGTTCTTC. Amino acids: CASSLDSTGSSYNEQFF.

This chain joins TRBV29-1 and TRBJ2-3; 8 nucleotides match TRBD1. Germline V gives CDR1 SQVTM, CDR2 ANQGSEA. J gave up 9 bases and V 4 bases, and 6 bases lay outside the gene matches. This CDR3 contains 12 residues. The CDR3 DNA sequence: TGCAGCGTTGGTCACAGGGGGTCCACGCAGTATTTT. Protein: CSVGHRGSTQYF.

The V call is TRBV5-1, the J call TRBJ1-1; D uncertain. The germline CDR1 and CDR2 sequences are SGHRS and YFSETQ. The ends were cut back, 2 bases at V and 7 bases at J, with 15 bases in the middle. The CDR3 sequence is 14 residues long. The CDR3 DNA is TGCGCCAGCAGCTTTTCTGAGAGCGGAGGTGAAGCTTTCTTT. Residues: CASSFSESGGEAFF.